This T cell receptor beta chain was retrieved from a study of a mutant IDH1 vaccine in newly diagnosed glioma. This CDR3 is built from 15 residues. Germline V gene data show CDR1 as MNHEY and CDR2 as SMNVEV (reference sequence). Trimming cost V 4 bases and J 4 bases; bases outside gene matches: 10. As for this clone: Its target is unknown.

Assay used: immunoSEQ multiplex PCR; TCRdb lists only in-frame clones, some missing. The sample includes tens of thousands of clones, approximately 89% of them seen just once. Stated time point: week 11, during vaccination. Each dose of the vaccine consisted of 300 ug of mutant IDH1 20-mer peptide, with topical imiquimod. This sample comprised PBMCs, obtained from a glioma patient whose treatment included an IDH1 peptide vaccine. This TCR derives from a woman between 40 and 55 years old with glioma. V gene TRBV27 combines with J gene TRBJ2-7; 7 nucleotides align to TRBD2. The CDR3 bases are TGTGCCAGCAGTTCCCTAGAAAGCGGGACTTACGAGCAGTACTTC. Protein product: CASSSLESGTYEQYF.